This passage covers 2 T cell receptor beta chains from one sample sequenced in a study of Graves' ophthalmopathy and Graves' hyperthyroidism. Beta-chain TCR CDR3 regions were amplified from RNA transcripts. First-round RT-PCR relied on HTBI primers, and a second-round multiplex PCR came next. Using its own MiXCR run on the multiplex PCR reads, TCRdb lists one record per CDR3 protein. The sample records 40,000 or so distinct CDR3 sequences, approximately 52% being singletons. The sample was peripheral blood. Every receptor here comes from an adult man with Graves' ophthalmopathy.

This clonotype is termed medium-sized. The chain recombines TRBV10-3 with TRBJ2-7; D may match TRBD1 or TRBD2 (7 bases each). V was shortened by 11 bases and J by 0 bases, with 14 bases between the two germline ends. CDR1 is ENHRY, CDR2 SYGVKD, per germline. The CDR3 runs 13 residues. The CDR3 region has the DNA TGTGCCGGGGGGGACAGCAACTCCTACGAGCAGTACTTC. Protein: CAGGDSNSYEQYF.

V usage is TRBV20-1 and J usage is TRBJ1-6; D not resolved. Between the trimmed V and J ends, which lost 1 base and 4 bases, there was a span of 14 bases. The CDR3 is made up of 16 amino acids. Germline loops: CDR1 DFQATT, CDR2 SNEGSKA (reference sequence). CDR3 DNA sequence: TGCAGTGCTAGAGCTTCTACAGCTCGTTATAATTCACCCCTCCACTTT. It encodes CSARASTARYNSPLHF.